These T cell receptor beta chains were read from a single sample in a study of T cell responses to AZD1222 COVID-19 vaccine. Profiled with immunoSEQ multiplex PCR; TCRdb holds only in-frame clones, not every one. The data contain more than 85,000 clones, more than 75% of them singletons. The sample was peripheral blood, taken 28 days after the second AZD1222 dose. Every receptor here comes from an adult who received the AZD1222 COVID-19 vaccine. Each CDR3 is given with its conserved first and last residue. The D gene is left open where the match is weak. The size field is filled for only some rows; it gives once, few, many or a size class.

v_gene: TRBV19; d_gene: .; j_gene: TRBJ2-7; abundance: few; CDR3aa: CASSKAERPYEQYF; CDR3nt: TGTGCCAGTAGTAAAGCGGAAAGACCTTACGAGCAGTACTTC
v_gene: TRBV3-1/TRBV3-2; d_gene: .; j_gene: TRBJ1-1; abundance: once; CDR3aa: CASSQNRPPGREAFF; CDR3nt: TGTGCCAGCAGCCAGAACAGGCCTCCGGGTAGGGAGGCTTTCTTT
v_gene: TRBV7-8; d_gene: .; j_gene: TRBJ2-2; abundance: once; CDR3aa: CASSPLGTGELFF; CDR3nt: TGTGCCAGCAGCCCCCTGGGGACCGGGGAGCTGTTTTTT
v_gene: TRBV28; d_gene: .; j_gene: TRBJ2-7; abundance: .; CDR3aa: CASGAVGGLDEQYF; CDR3nt: TGTGCCAGCGGCGCGGTTGGGGGGCTGGATGAGCAGTACTTC
v_gene: TRBV20-1; d_gene: .; j_gene: TRBJ2-3; abundance: .; CDR3aa: CSASGGTSTDTQYF; CDR3nt: TGCAGTGCTAGTGGCGGGACGTCCACAGATACGCAGTATTTT
v_gene: TRBV4-2; d_gene: .; j_gene: TRBJ2-7; abundance: .; CDR3aa: CASSQDPGLSDEQYF; CDR3nt: TGTGCCAGCAGCCAAGATCCGGGACTGTCAGACGAGCAGTACTTC
v_gene: TRBV2; d_gene: .; j_gene: TRBJ1-1; abundance: .; CDR3aa: CASKVGNTEAFF; CDR3nt: TGTGCCAGTAAGGTGGGGAACACTGAAGCTTTCTTT
v_gene: TRBV19; d_gene: .; j_gene: TRBJ1-1; abundance: .; CDR3aa: CASNNGLFAEAFF; CDR3nt: TGTGCCAGTAACAACGGTTTATTCGCTGAAGCTTTCTTT
v_gene: TRBV7-3; d_gene: .; j_gene: TRBJ1-1; abundance: .; CDR3aa: CASSTGRQTEAFF; CDR3nt: TGTGCCAGCAGCACAGGGCGACAGACTGAAGCTTTCTTT
v_gene: TRBV6-5; d_gene: .; j_gene: TRBJ1-5; abundance: .; CDR3aa: CASSNSGDQPQHF; CDR3nt: TGTGCCAGCAGTAATTCCGGGGATCAGCCCCAGCATTTT
v_gene: TRBV7-9; d_gene: TRBD1; j_gene: TRBJ2-3; abundance: .; CDR3aa: CASSLEGARTDTQYF; CDR3nt: TGTGCCAGCAGCTTAGAGGGGGCTAGAACAGATACGCAGTATTTT
v_gene: TRBV12-5; d_gene: .; j_gene: TRBJ2-7; abundance: .; CDR3aa: CASGINYEQYF; CDR3nt: TGTGCTAGTGGTATTAACTACGAGCAGTACTTC
v_gene: TRBV6-5; d_gene: .; j_gene: TRBJ2-7; abundance: .; CDR3aa: CASTGTLFYEQYF; CDR3nt: TGTGCCAGCACCGGGACATTATTCTACGAGCAGTACTTC
v_gene: TRBV9; d_gene: .; j_gene: TRBJ2-5; abundance: .; CDR3aa: CASSAVGETQYF; CDR3nt: TGTGCCAGCAGCGCGGTGGGAGAGACCCAGTACTTC
v_gene: TRBV9; d_gene: .; j_gene: TRBJ1-2; abundance: .; CDR3aa: CASSAPPESRGYTF; CDR3nt: TGTGCCAGCAGCGCCCCCCCAGAGAGTCGGGGCTACACCTTC
v_gene: TRBV15; d_gene: .; j_gene: TRBJ2-4; abundance: .; CDR3aa: CATSIQEAKNIQYF; CDR3nt: TGTGCCACCAGCATACAGGAGGCCAAAAACATTCAGTACTTC
v_gene: TRBV10-3; d_gene: TRBD2; j_gene: TRBJ2-2; abundance: .; CDR3aa: CAISPLAGDDGELFF; CDR3nt: TGTGCCATCAGCCCCCTAGCGGGAGATGACGGGGAGCTGTTTTTT
v_gene: TRBV27; d_gene: TRBD1; j_gene: TRBJ1-6; abundance: .; CDR3aa: CASSLSRAGGGNSPLHF; CDR3nt: TGTGCCAGCAGTTTATCGAGGGCAGGGGGCGGGAATTCACCCCTCCACTTT
v_gene: TRBV11-3; d_gene: TRBD1; j_gene: TRBJ2-3; abundance: .; CDR3aa: CASSRQGDTQYF; CDR3nt: TGTGCCAGCAGCCGACAGGGAGATACGCAGTATTTT
v_gene: TRBV7-6; d_gene: TRBD1; j_gene: TRBJ2-7; abundance: .; CDR3aa: CASSLRWQGASDEQYF; CDR3nt: TGTGCCAGCAGCTTACGATGGCAGGGGGCCTCGGACGAGCAGTACTTC
v_gene: TRBV6-2/TRBV6-3; d_gene: .; j_gene: TRBJ1-5; abundance: .; CDR3aa: CASSTTGYNQPQHF; CDR3nt: TGTGCCAGCAGTACGACAGGCTACAATCAGCCCCAGCATTTT
v_gene: TRBV4-2; d_gene: .; j_gene: TRBJ1-2; abundance: .; CDR3aa: CASSQGQGYGYTF; CDR3nt: TGTGCCAGCAGCCAAGGTCAGGGTTATGGCTACACCTTC
v_gene: TRBV6-1; d_gene: TRBD1; j_gene: TRBJ2-7; abundance: .; CDR3aa: CASSDPETGIYEQYF; CDR3nt: TGTGCCAGCAGTGACCCAGAGACAGGGATCTACGAGCAGTACTTC
v_gene: TRBV19; d_gene: TRBD1; j_gene: TRBJ2-7; abundance: .; CDR3aa: CASRGQGTYEQYF; CDR3nt: TGTGCCAGTAGGGGACAGGGGACCTACGAGCAGTACTTC
v_gene: TRBV4-3; d_gene: .; j_gene: TRBJ2-3; abundance: .; CDR3aa: CASSQEAAQTDTQYF; CDR3nt: TGCGCCAGCAGCCAAGAGGCGGCGCAGACAGATACGCAGTATTTT
v_gene: TRBV28; d_gene: .; j_gene: TRBJ1-4; abundance: .; CDR3aa: CASSLWSGISEKLFF; CDR3nt: TGTGCCAGCAGTTTATGGTCCGGAATATCTGAAAAACTGTTTTTT
v_gene: TRBV7-9; d_gene: .; j_gene: TRBJ2-1; abundance: .; CDR3aa: CASSGWTDSSYNEQFF; CDR3nt: TGTGCCAGCAGCGGTTGGACCGATAGCTCCTACAATGAGCAGTTCTTC
v_gene: TRBV4-2; d_gene: .; j_gene: TRBJ2-5; abundance: .; CDR3aa: CASSQGGHNQETQYF; CDR3nt: TGTGCCAGCAGCCAAGGAGGGCACAACCAAGAGACCCAGTACTTC
v_gene: TRBV27; d_gene: .; j_gene: TRBJ2-2; abundance: .; CDR3aa: CASSLWGQHRNTGELFF; CDR3nt: TGTGCCAGCAGTTTATGGGGGCAACACCGGAACACCGGGGAGCTGTTTTTT
v_gene: TRBV28; d_gene: .; j_gene: TRBJ2-7; abundance: .; CDR3aa: CASTGVWGPGAYEQYF; CDR3nt: TGTGCCAGCACGGGTGTGTGGGGGCCCGGGGCCTACGAGCAGTACTTC
v_gene: TRBV6-5; d_gene: .; j_gene: TRBJ1-4; abundance: .; CDR3aa: CASSPRTQREKLFF; CDR3nt: TGTGCCAGCAGTCCCCGTACCCAGAGGGAAAAACTGTTTTTT
v_gene: TRBV7-2; d_gene: TRBD2; j_gene: TRBJ2-7; abundance: once; CDR3aa: CASSTQAGVYEQYF; CDR3nt: TGTGCCAGCAGCACCCAAGCGGGAGTCTACGAGCAGTACTTC
v_gene: TRBV2; d_gene: .; j_gene: TRBJ1-2; abundance: .; CDR3aa: CASSENTNYGYTF; CDR3nt: TGTGCCAGCAGTGAGAACACTAACTATGGCTACACCTTC
v_gene: TRBV5-4; d_gene: TRBD1; j_gene: TRBJ1-1; abundance: .; CDR3aa: CASSLAPTGDWAGTEAFF; CDR3nt: TGTGCCAGCAGCTTGGCGCCGACAGGGGATTGGGCTGGGACTGAAGCTTTCTTT
v_gene: TRBV6-2/TRBV6-3; d_gene: .; j_gene: TRBJ1-1; abundance: once; CDR3aa: CASSYQGQAFF; CDR3nt: TGTGCCAGCAGTTACCAGGGCCAAGCTTTCTTT
v_gene: TRBV30; d_gene: .; j_gene: TRBJ1-2; abundance: .; CDR3aa: CAWSPVRDYGYTF; CDR3nt: TGTGCCTGGAGTCCCGTGAGGGACTATGGCTACACCTTC
v_gene: TRBV6-6; d_gene: .; j_gene: TRBJ1-1; abundance: .; CDR3aa: CASTQETTEAFF; CDR3nt: TGTGCCAGCACCCAAGAGACGACTGAAGCTTTCTTT
v_gene: TRBV7-2; d_gene: TRBD1; j_gene: TRBJ2-1; abundance: .; CDR3aa: CASSRWDSHEQFF; CDR3nt: TGTGCCAGCAGCCGCTGGGACAGCCATGAGCAGTTCTTC
v_gene: TRBV7-3; d_gene: .; j_gene: TRBJ2-3; abundance: .; CDR3aa: CASSPTPGQIGDTQYF; CDR3nt: TGTGCCAGCAGTCCTACCCCGGGCCAGATTGGAGATACGCAGTATTTT